This T cell receptor beta chain came from a study of tumor and adjacent non-tumor tissue in lung cancer. Notes on the study in general: In normal lung, the top 100 clones were significantly more dominant than in tumor.

The library came from three nested PCR rounds adapted from ARM-PCR protocols. Using its own MiXCR run on the multiplex PCR reads, TCRdb lists one record per CDR3 protein. The repertoire has around 100,000 distinct CDR3 sequences, approximately 65% of them found once; the top ten carry approximately 18%. This clonotype was counted many times. The antigen remains unidentified. The template was RNA from unsorted bulk tissue. The normal lung tissue was taken more than 3 cm from the tumor edge. CDR3 length: 15 amino acids. V gave up 2 bases and J gave up 4 bases, with 12 bases separating them. Looked up from germline, CDR1 is DFQATT and CDR2 is SNEGSKA (reference sequence).

The source is a man aged 25-45 years with non-small cell lung cancer. Sequenced material: distant non-tumor lung tissue. This chain joins TRBV20-1 and TRBJ1-6; D gene uncertain. CDR3 DNA: TGCAGTGCTAGACCCTCACAGAATTATAATTCACCCCTCCACTTT. It encodes CSARPSQNYNSPLHF.